This T cell receptor (beta chain) was profiled in a study of T cell responses to AZD1222 COVID-19 vaccine. Study-wide context: Second doses at about 4 or about 12 weeks were pooled. Study-level points and caveats: Nearly half of unique spike-specific TCRs reportedly avoided B.1.351 and B.1.1.7 mutated regions. It was only after the peak T cell response that any repertoires were sampled. CD4 TCRs associated with vaccination spanned spike, dominating at 160-218 and 743-854.

Turning to this clone: The antigen remains unidentified.

Profiled with immunoSEQ multiplex PCR; TCRdb holds only in-frame clones, not every one. The sample consists of approximately 140,000 clones, more than 85% of them appearing once. The CDR3 spans 15 residues. Germline values: CDR1 DFQATT, CDR2 SNEGSKA (reference sequence). The V gene lost 3 bases and the J gene lost 2 bases, with 11 bases spanning the gap. The sequence came from an adult in good health. The material was peripheral blood, obtained on day 0 of AZD1222 vaccination. The chain employs TRBV20-1 and TRBJ2-6; a possible D gene is TRBD1 (5 bases). The CDR3 nucleotides read TGCAGTGCTAGTGCAACAGGAACTGGGGCCAACGTCCTGACTTTC. It is translated as CSASATGTGANVLTF.